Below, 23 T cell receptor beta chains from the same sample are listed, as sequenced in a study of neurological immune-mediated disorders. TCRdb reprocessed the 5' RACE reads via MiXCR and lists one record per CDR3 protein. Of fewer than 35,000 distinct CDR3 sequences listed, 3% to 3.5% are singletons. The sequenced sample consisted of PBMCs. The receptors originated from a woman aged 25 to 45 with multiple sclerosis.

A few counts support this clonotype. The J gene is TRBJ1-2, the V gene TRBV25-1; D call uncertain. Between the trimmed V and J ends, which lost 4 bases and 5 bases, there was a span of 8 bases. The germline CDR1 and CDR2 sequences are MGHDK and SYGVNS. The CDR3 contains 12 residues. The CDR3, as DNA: TGTGCCAGCAGTGCCTTATCGTATGGCTACACCTTC. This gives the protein CASSALSYGYTF.

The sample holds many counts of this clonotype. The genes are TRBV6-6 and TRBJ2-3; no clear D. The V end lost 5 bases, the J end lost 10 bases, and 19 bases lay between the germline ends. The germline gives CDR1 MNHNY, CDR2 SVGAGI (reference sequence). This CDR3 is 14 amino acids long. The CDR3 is CASSPTAVVGSQYF. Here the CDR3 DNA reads TGTGCCAGCAGTCCTACGGCCGTCGTAGGGTCGCAGTATTTT.

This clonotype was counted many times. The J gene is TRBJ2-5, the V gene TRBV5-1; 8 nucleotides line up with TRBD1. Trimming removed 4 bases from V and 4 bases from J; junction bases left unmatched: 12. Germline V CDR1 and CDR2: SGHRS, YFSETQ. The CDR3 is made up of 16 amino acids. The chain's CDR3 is CASSTRTGSGLETQYF. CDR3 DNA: TGCGCCAGCAGCACCCGGACAGGGAGTGGTTTAGAGACCCAGTACTTC.

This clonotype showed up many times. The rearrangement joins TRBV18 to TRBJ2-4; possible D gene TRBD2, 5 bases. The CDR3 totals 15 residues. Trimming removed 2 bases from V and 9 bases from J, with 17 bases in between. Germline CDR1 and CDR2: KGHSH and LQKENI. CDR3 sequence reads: CASSPGLGDAVIQYF. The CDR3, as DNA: TGTGCCAGCTCACCAGGTCTCGGGGATGCGGTCATTCAGTACTTC.

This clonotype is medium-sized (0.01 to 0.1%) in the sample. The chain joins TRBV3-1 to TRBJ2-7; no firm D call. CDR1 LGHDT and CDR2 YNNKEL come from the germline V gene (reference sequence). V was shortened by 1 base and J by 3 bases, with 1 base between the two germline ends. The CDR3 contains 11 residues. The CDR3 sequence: CASSQVYEQYF. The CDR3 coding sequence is TGTGCCAGCAGCCAAGTCTACGAGCAGTACTTC.

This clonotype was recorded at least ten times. The CDR3 nucleotides read TGTGCCAGCAGCCCAGGACAGGGGCCATACTCCGGAGCTTTCTTT. It translates to CASSPGQGPYSGAFF. The gene calls are TRBV7-2 and TRBJ1-1; 9 bases are shared with TRBD1. J lost 10 bases, V lost 5 bases, and 14 bases had no gene match. Germline-derived CDR1 and CDR2 are SGHTA and FQGNSA. The CDR3 sequence is 15 residues long.

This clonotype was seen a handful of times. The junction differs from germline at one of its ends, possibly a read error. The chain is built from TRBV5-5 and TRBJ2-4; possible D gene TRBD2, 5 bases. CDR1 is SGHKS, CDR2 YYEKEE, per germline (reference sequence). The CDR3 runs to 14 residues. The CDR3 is CASSPFLAKKIQYF. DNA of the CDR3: TGTGCCAGCAGCCCATTTCTAGCCAAAAAAATTCAGTACTTC.

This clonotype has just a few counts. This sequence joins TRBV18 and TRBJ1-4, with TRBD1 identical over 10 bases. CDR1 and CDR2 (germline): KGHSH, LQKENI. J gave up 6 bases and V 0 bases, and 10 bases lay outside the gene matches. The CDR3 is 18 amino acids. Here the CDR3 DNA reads TGTGCCAGCTCACCACCGATTTGGGACAGGGGACCCTATGAAAAACTGTTTTTT. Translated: CASSPPIWDRGPYEKLFF.

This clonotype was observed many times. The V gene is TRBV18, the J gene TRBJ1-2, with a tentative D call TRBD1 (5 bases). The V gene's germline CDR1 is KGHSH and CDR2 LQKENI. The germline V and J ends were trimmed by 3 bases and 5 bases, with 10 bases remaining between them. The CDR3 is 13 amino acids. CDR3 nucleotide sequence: TGTGCCAGCTCACCGGACATCCTATATGGCTACACCTTC. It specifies CASSPDILYGYTF.

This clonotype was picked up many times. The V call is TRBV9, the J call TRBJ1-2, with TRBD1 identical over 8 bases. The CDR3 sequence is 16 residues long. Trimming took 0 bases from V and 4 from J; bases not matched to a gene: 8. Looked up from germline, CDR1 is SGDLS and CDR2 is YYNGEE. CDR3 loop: CASSVDWTGNPYGYTF. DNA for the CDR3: TGTGCCAGCAGCGTAGATTGGACAGGGAACCCCTATGGCTACACCTTC.

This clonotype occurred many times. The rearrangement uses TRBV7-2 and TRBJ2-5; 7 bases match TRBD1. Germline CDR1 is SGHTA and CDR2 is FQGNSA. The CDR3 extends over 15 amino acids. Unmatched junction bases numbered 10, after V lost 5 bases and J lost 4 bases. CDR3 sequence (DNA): TGTGCCAGCAGCCCCGTTGGGGCAGGGGGAGAGACCCAGTACTTC. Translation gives CASSPVGAGGETQYF.

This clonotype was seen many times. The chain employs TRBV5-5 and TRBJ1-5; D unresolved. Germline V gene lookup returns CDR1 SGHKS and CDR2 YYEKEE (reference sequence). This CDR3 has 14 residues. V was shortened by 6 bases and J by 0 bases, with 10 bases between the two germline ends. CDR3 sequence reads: CASTLDTSNQPQHF. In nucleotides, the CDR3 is TGTGCCAGCACCTTAGACACTAGCAATCAGCCCCAGCATTTT.

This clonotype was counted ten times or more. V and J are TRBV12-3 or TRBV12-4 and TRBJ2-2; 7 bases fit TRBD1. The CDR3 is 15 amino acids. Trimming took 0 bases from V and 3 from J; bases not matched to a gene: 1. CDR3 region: CASSLAGGYTGELFF. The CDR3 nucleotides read TGTGCCAGCAGTTTAGCAGGGGGCTACACCGGGGAGCTGTTTTTT.

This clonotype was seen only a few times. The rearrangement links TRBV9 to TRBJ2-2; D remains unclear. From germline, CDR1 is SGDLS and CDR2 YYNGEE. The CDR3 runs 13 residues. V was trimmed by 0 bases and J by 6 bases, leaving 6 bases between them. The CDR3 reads CASSVVSPGELFF. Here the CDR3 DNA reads TGTGCCAGCAGCGTAGTTAGCCCCGGGGAGCTGTTTTTT.

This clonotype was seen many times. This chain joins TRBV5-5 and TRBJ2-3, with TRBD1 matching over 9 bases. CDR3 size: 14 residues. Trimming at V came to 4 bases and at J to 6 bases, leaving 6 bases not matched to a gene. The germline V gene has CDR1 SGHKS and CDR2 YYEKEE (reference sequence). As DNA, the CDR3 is TGTGCCAGCAGCCGGACAGGGGTATCGGATACGCAGTATTTT. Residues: CASSRTGVSDTQYF.

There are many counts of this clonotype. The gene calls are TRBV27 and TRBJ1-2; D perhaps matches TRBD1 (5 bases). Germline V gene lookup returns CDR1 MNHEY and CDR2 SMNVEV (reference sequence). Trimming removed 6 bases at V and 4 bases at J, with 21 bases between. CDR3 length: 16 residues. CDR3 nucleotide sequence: TGTGCCAGCAGGAGGGAGGGGATTAATACTTTCTATGGCTACACCTTC. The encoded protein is CASRREGINTFYGYTF.

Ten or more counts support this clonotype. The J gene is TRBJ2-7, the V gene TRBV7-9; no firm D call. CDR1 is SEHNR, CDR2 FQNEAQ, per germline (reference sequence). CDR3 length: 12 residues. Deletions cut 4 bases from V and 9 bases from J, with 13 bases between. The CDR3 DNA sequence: TGTGCCAGCAGCTCCTCAAGTCCATGGCAGTACTTC. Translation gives CASSSSSPWQYF. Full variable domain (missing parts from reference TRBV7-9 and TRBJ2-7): DTGVSQNPRHKITKRGQNVTFRCDPISEHNRLYWYRQTLGQGPEFLTYFQNEAQLEKSRLLSDRFSAERPKGSFSTLEIQRTEQGDSAMYLCASSSSSPWQYFGPGTRLTVT.

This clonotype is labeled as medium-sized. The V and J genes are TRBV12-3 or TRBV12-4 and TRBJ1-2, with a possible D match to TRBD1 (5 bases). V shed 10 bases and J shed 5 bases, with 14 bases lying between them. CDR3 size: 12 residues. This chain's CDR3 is CATLQGSYGYTF. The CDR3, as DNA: TGTGCCACGCTCCAGGGATCTTATGGCTACACCTTC.

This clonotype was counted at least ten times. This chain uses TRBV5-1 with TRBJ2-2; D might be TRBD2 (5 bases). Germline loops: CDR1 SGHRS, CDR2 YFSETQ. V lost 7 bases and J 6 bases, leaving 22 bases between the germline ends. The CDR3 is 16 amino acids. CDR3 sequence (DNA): TGCGCCAGCTCCAGGATAGCGAAAGGCCGACCCGGGGAGCTGTTTTTT. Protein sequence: CASSRIAKGRPGELFF.

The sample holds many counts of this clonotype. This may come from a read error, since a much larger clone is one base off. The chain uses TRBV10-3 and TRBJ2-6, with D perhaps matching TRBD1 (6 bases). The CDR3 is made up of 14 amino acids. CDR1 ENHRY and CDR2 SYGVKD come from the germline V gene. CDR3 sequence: CAIRDSSGAKVLTF. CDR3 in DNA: TGTGCCATCAGGGACAGCTCTGGGGCCAAAGTCCTGACTTTC.

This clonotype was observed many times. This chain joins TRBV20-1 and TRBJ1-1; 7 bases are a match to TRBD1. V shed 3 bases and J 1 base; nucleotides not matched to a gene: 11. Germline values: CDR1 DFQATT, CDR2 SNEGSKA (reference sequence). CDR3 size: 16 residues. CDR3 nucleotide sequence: TGCAGTGCTAGTCGGGACAGCATAGGTACGAACACTGAAGCTTTCTTT. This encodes CSASRDSIGTNTEAFF.

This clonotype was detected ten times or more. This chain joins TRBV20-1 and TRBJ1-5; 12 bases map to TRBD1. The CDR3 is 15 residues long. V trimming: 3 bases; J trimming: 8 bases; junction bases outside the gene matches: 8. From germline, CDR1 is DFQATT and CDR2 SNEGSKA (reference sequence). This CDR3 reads CSASPGQGAVKPQHF. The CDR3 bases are TGCAGTGCTAGTCCGGGACAGGGGGCGGTTAAGCCCCAGCATTTT.

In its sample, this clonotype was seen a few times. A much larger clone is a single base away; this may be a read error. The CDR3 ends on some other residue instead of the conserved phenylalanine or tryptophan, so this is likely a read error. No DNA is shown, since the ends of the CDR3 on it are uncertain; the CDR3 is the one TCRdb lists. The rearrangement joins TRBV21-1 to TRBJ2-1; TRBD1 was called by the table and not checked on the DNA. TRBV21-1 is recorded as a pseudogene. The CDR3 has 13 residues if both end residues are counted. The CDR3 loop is CASGGTVRGEQFY.